The 29 T cell receptor beta chains in this list originate from one sample, sequenced in a study of shared clonotypes between healthy human individuals. TCRdb keeps only in-frame clones here, not all; method: immunoSEQ multiplex PCR. The sample consists of about 1.1 million clones, roughly 80% of them appearing once. The specimen was memory CD4+ T cells from PBMCs. The subset was: CD45RA-negative fraction. The receptor set was obtained from a man younger than 35 in good health. Some clones in this sample may be carry-over from other donors' samples.

The gene calls are TRBV27 and TRBJ2-7; D perhaps matches TRBD2 (7 bases). The CDR3 is 14 residues long. The V gene lost 3 bases and the J gene lost 6 bases, with 15 bases spanning the gap. Germline CDR1 reads MNHEY; CDR2 reads SMNVEV (reference sequence). The CDR3 region is CASSFNGGGGEQYF. CDR3 in DNA: TGTGCCAGCAGTTTTAATGGGGGGGGCGGCGAGCAGTACTTC.

The chain couples TRBV5-1 to TRBJ2-2; no firm D call. CDR3 length: 14 amino acids. Trimming removed 6 bases at V and 4 bases at J, with 13 bases between. Germline CDR1 SGHRS, CDR2 YFSETQ. CDR3 bases: TGCGCCAGCACTCTCCAGGTCCCCACCGGGGAGCTGTTTTTT. Protein sequence: CASTLQVPTGELFF.

The CDR3 coding sequence is TGTGCCAGCAGCACGTCCGGGACAGGGGCCTTCTTC. It encodes CASSTSGTGAFF. The V gene is TRBV7-2, the J gene TRBJ2-1; 10 bases match TRBD1. CDR3 length equals 12 residues. Germline V CDR1 and CDR2: SGHTA, FQGNSA. V dropped 5 bases and J dropped 16; count of bases not matched to a gene: 8.

This chain links TRBV5-1 with TRBJ2-1, with 7 bases matching TRBD1. The CDR3 is 12 amino acids. The V segment lost 4 bases and the J segment 10 bases; nucleotides outside the gene matches: 5. In germline, CDR1 is SGHRS, CDR2 YFSETQ. The CDR3 region has the DNA TGCGCCAGCAGCGGGGGACAGCTAGAGCAGTTCTTC. It is translated as CASSGGQLEQFF.

This clone has only one observation. The rearrangement joins TRBV27 to TRBJ1-3; D not resolved. The germline V and J ends were trimmed by 4 bases and 2 bases, with 12 bases remaining between them. The CDR3 is 15 residues long. The germline V gene encodes CDR1 MNHEY and CDR2 SMNVEV (reference sequence). The CDR3 region has the DNA TGTGCCAGCAGTTCCGCTCACGGGACTGGAAACACCATATATTTT. It translates to CASSSAHGTGNTIYF.

This chain uses TRBV10-3 with TRBJ1-1; tentatively, D is TRBD1 (6 bases). The germline V and J ends were trimmed by 11 bases and 1 base, with 14 bases remaining between them. This CDR3 is built from 13 residues. CDR1 and CDR2 from the germline V gene are ENHRY and SYGVKD. The DNA of the CDR3 is TGTGCCTCCCTGGACAGCAAGAACACTGAAGCTTTCTTT. Translating gives CASLDSKNTEAFF.

This clone was recorded at least ten times. The chain uses TRBV28 and TRBJ2-2; unclear D gene. The length of the CDR3 is 12 residues. V lost 7 bases and J 8 bases, leaving 11 bases between the germline ends. Per germline, CDR1 MDHEN and CDR2 SYDVKM. The CDR3 nucleotides read TGTGCCAGCACCGGGTTTTGGGGGGAGCTGTTTTTT. Translating it yields CASTGFWGELFF.

The chain uses TRBV5-1 and TRBJ1-2; tentatively, D is TRBD1 (5 bases). The V and J ends lost 0 bases and 5 bases respectively, with 14 bases between them. This CDR3 is 15 amino acids long. Germline-derived CDR1 and CDR2 are SGHRS and YFSETQ. The CDR3 coding sequence is TGCGCCAGCAGCTTGGGCCCCGCTGGACAATATGGCTACACCTTC. This translates into CASSLGPAGQYGYTF.

The chain carries TRBV7-8 and TRBJ2-1; the D is unclear. The germline CDR1 and CDR2 sequences are SGHVS and FQNEAQ. This CDR3 is 12 amino acids long. Deletions cut 0 bases from V and 9 bases from J, with 6 bases between. The CDR3 DNA reads as TGTGCCAGCAGCTTAGCCCACGCTGAGCAGTTCTTC. This encodes CASSLAHAEQFF.

Turning to this clone: A much larger clone sits a single nucleotide away, making a read error possible. The CDR3 DNA follows: TGCAGCGTTGAGGTCAGTACCTACGAGCGGTACTTC. Translated: CSVEVSTYERYF. This chain uses TRBV29-1 with TRBJ2-7, with D unclear. The V gene's germline CDR1 is SQVTM and CDR2 ANQGSEA. The CDR3 consists of 12 residues.

Note on this clone: A read error may explain this, as a much larger clone is one base away. In DNA, the CDR3 is TGTGCCAGCAGCTTAGCCAGGGGAGATGAGCAGTTCTTC. Translation gives CASSLARGDEQFF. The chain carries TRBV7-2 and TRBJ2-1; D is possibly TRBD1 (6 bases). The CDR3 extends over 13 amino acids. Germline loops: CDR1 SGHTA, CDR2 FQGNSA. V was pared by 0 bases and J by 8 bases, with 8 bases between.

About this clone itself: A far larger clone is one base from this, pointing to a likely read error. This chain joins TRBV2 and TRBJ1-5, with D perhaps matching TRBD1 (5 bases). V was clipped by 7 bases and J by 6 bases, with 16 bases between them. The length of the CDR3 is 14 residues. The germline V gene has CDR1 SNHLY and CDR2 FYNNEI. The CDR3 protein is CASTIIQVGQPQHF. CDR3 sequence (DNA): TGTGCCAGCACCATTATACAGGTAGGTCAGCCCCAGCATTTT.

This rearrangement joins TRBV28 to TRBJ1-5; possibly TRBD1 for D (6 bases). V was shortened by 0 bases and J by 2 bases, with 11 bases between the two germline ends. This CDR3 is 16 amino acids long. Looked up from germline, CDR1 is MDHEN and CDR2 is SYDVKM. The CDR3 coding sequence is TGTGCCAGCAGTTTATGGGGGGCGGGCGGCAATCAGCCCCAGCATTTT. This codes for CASSLWGAGGNQPQHF.

The V call is TRBV6-1, the J call TRBJ2-7; 10 bases align to TRBD1. The CDR3 runs to 14 residues. The V gene end was trimmed by 5 bases and the J gene end by 6 bases; junction bases not matched to a gene: 7. Germline V lookup: CDR1 MNHNS, CDR2 SASEGT. The DNA of the CDR3 is TGTGCCAGCAGTCAGACAGGGGGCTTGATCGAGCAGTACTTC. It specifies CASSQTGGLIEQYF.

This rearrangement joins TRBV30 to TRBJ1-6; D is undetermined. In germline, CDR1 is GTSNPN, CDR2 SVGIG (reference sequence). This CDR3 spans 16 amino acids. Trimming shortened V by 1 base and J by 9 bases, and 19 bases separated the two germline ends. CDR3 amino acids: CAWSAPRRSNGSPLHF. In DNA, the CDR3 is TGTGCCTGGAGTGCCCCCCGGCGTTCGAACGGTTCACCCCTCCACTTT.

Of note for this clone: Since a much larger clone is just one base distant, this may be a read error. No conserved phenylalanine or tryptophan ends this CDR3, so it is likely a read error. DNA of the CDR3: TGTGCCAGCAGCTTACAGCGGGCCTCCTACGAGCAGTACCTC. Amino acid sequence: CASSLQRASYEQYL. This chain joins TRBV11-2 and TRBJ2-7, with D possibly matching TRBD2 (6 bases). Germline values: CDR1 SGHAT, CDR2 FQNNGV. The V end was cut by 2 bases, the J end by 0 bases, with 8 bases between. CDR3 length: 14 residues.

The gene calls are TRBV6-4 and TRBJ1-4; D perhaps matches TRBD1 (6 bases). V was trimmed by 2 bases and J by 7 bases, leaving 26 bases between them. The germline gives CDR1 MRHNA, CDR2 SNTAGT. The length of the CDR3 is 19 residues. The CDR3 DNA reads as TGTGCCAGCAGTGACCCAATGGTACTTACAGGGAGGGAGTGTGAAAAACTGTTTTTT. It translates to CASSDPMVLTGRECEKLFF.

The CDR3 DNA reads as TGTGCCAGCAGTTTATCCCGACCAAACACAGATACGCAGTATTTT. Translated: CASSLSRPNTDTQYF. The gene calls are TRBV27 and TRBJ2-3; D uncertain. The CDR3 covers 15 residues. Per the germline V gene, CDR1 is MNHEY and CDR2 is SMNVEV (reference sequence). Trimming removed 0 bases at V and 2 bases at J, with 9 bases between.

The rearrangement uses TRBV6-1 and TRBJ2-3, with D unresolved. V shed 5 bases and J shed 7 bases, with 13 bases lying between them. This CDR3 contains 13 residues. Germline CDR1 MNHNS, CDR2 SASEGT. The CDR3 spells CASSRDTWNTQYF. DNA for the CDR3: TGTGCCAGCAGTCGAGACACTTGGAATACGCAGTATTTT.

This chain joins TRBV7-3 and TRBJ2-3; D remains ambiguous. Germline CDR1 and CDR2: SGHTA and FQGTGA. The CDR3 loop spans 13 amino acids. With 2 bases removed from V and 4 bases from J, the gap between germline ends came to 7 bases. The CDR3 DNA reads as TGTGCCAGCAGCTTATTCGCCTCAGATACGCAGTATTTT. Protein: CASSLFASDTQYF.

V and J are TRBV28 and TRBJ2-7, with TRBD2 identical over 7 bases. The CDR3 spans 15 residues. The V and J ends lost 6 bases and 0 bases, in that order; junction bases with no gene match: 8. CDR1 and CDR2 from the germline V gene are MDHEN and SYDVKM. The CDR3 bases are TGTGCCAGCAGAGAGACCGGGACTACCTCCTACGAGCAGTACTTC. Amino acid sequence: CASRETGTTSYEQYF. The full variable domain, with the rest looked up from reference TRBV28 and TRBJ2-7, is DVKVTQSSRYLVKRTGEKVFLECVQDMDHENMFWYRQDPGLGLRLIYFSYDVKMKEKGDIPEGYSVSREKKERFSLILESASTNQTSMYLCASRETGTTSYEQYFGPGTRLTVT.

The CDR3 loop is CASSSGTGGVKAYGYTF. CDR3 nucleotides: TGTGCCAGCAGCTCCGGGACAGGGGGCGTTAAGGCCTATGGCTACACCTTC. This chain uses TRBV5-4 with TRBJ1-2, with 12 bases aligning to TRBD1. The CDR3 length is 17 residues. V gave up 3 bases and J gave up 4 bases; unmatched junction bases: 10. The germline V gene encodes CDR1 SGHNT and CDR2 YYREEE (reference sequence).

V and J are TRBV11-3 and TRBJ2-2; no firm D call. Trimming took 4 bases from V and 1 from J, leaving 7 bases between them. This CDR3 is 14 amino acids long. Germline loops: CDR1 SGHNT, CDR2 YENEEA. CDR3 sequence reads: CASSSLENTGELFF. In DNA form, the CDR3 reads TGTGCCAGCAGCTCTCTCGAGAACACCGGGGAGCTGTTTTTT.

Turning to this clone: Other DNA sequences of this sample code for an identical CDR3. The chain carries TRBV7-6 and TRBJ2-6; D is undetermined. The V end was cut by 5 bases, the J end by 1 base, with 6 bases between. Germline CDR1 reads SGHVS; CDR2 reads FNYEAQ. CDR3 length: 14 amino acids. CDR3 residues: CASSAPSGANVLTF. In nucleotides, the CDR3 is TGTGCCAGCAGCGCCCCATCTGGGGCCAACGTCCTGACTTTC.

The rearrangement uses TRBV5-1 and TRBJ2-2; D gene ambiguous. There are 16 residues in the CDR3. Between the trimmed V and J ends, which lost 5 bases and 6 bases, there was a span of 20 bases. The germline V gene encodes CDR1 SGHRS and CDR2 YFSETQ. CDR3 sequence: CASSSGPPGGPGELFF. The DNA for the CDR3 is TGCGCCAGCAGTTCGGGCCCCCCCGGCGGACCCGGGGAGCTGTTTTTT.

V and J are TRBV9 and TRBJ1-1; D remains ambiguous. This CDR3 has 15 amino acids. The V end lost 3 bases, the J end lost 3 bases, and 15 bases lay between the germline ends. Germline V gene lookup returns CDR1 SGDLS and CDR2 YYNGEE. DNA for the CDR3: TGTGCCAGCAGCGCCCACATGGGGAGGGACACTGAAGCTTTCTTT. This translates into CASSAHMGRDTEAFF.

The V gene is TRBV2, the J gene TRBJ1-2; D is possibly TRBD1 (5 bases). This CDR3 region has 12 residues. V was pared by 6 bases and J by 4 bases, with 9 bases between. CDR1 SNHLY and CDR2 FYNNEI come from the germline V gene. CDR3 sequence reads: CASRAGTYGYTF. As DNA, the CDR3 is TGTGCCAGCAGGGCCGGGACCTATGGCTACACCTTC.

The rearrangement uses TRBV23-1 and TRBJ1-4; possibly TRBD1 for D (6 bases). TRBV23-1 is an ORF, and what it does is uncertain. The CDR3 length is 18 residues. The germline V and J ends were trimmed by 2 bases and 7 bases, with 23 bases remaining between them. CDR3 residues: CASSQVGRPVWGPEKLFF. The CDR3 coding sequence is TGCGCCAGCAGTCAAGTCGGGCGTCCGGTATGGGGGCCTGAAAAACTGTTTTTT.

V usage is TRBV11-2 and J usage is TRBJ1-5, with 7 positions matching TRBD1. This CDR3 spans 13 amino acids. The germline V gene has CDR1 SGHAT and CDR2 FQNNGV. The J segment lost 15 bases and the V segment lost 5 bases, leaving 13 bases of the junction unmatched. CDR3 protein: CASSQGGQQKRHF. DNA of the CDR3: TGTGCCAGCAGCCAGGGGGGGCAACAAAAGCGGCATTTT.